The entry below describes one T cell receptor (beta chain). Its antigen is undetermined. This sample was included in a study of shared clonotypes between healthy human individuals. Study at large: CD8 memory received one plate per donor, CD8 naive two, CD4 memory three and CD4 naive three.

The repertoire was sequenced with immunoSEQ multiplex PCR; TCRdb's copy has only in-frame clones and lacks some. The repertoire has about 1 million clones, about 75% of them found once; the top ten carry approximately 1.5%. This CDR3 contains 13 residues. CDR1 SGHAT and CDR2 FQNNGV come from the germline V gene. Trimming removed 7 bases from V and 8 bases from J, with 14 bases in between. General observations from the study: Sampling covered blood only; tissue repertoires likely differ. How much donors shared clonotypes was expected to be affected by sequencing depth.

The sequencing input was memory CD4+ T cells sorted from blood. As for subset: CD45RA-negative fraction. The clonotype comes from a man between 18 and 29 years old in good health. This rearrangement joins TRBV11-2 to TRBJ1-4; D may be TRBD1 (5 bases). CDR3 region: CASTLGAGEKLFF. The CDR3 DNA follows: TGTGCCAGCACCCTCGGGGCGGGCGAAAAACTGTTTTTT.